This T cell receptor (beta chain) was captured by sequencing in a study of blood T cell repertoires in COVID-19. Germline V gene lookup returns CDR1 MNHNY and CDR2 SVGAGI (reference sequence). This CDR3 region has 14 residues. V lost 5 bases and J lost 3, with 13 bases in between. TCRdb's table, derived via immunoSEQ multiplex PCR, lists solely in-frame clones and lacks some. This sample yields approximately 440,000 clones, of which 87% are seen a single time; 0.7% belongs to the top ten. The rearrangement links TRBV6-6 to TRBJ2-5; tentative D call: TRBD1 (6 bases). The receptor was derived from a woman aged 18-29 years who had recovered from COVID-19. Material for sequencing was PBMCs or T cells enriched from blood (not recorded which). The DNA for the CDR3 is TGTGCCAGCAGTCCCGGCGAGGGGGAAGAGACCCAGTACTTC. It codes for CASSPGEGEETQYF.